The sequence of this T cell receptor (beta chain) was determined in a study of blood T cell repertoires in COVID-19. For the study at large: Samples of COVID-19 (acute and convalescent) were obtained from the United States, Italy and Spain.

Per the authors' pipeline: Researchers report that nucleated cell counts were estimated from reference gene primer amplification. Sequenced by immunoSEQ multiplex PCR; TCRdb stores in-frame clones only, minus some. V, J and clone size derive from that table, while D and trimming were established from the DNA sequence. The table records about 200,000 clones, around nine tenths of them present only once. Germline CDR1 LNHDA, CDR2 SQIVND (reference sequence). The length of the CDR3 is 15 residues. The trim removed 5 bases at V and 7 bases at J, leaving 7 bases unmatched. Seattle patients were enrolled during active infection and followed longitudinally.

This sequence originates from a man aged 50 or older with COVID-19, enrolled during active disease. The chain has TRBV19 and TRBJ1-6; 8 nucleotides agree with TRBD1. Specimen: peripheral blood. This CDR3 is CASSPGTGGNSPLHF. The CDR3 bases are TGTGCCAGTAGTCCGGGGACAGGTGGAAATTCACCCCTCCACTTT.